This T cell receptor beta chain was observed in a study of OX40 agonist ivuxolimab in advanced cancers. The method was immunoSEQ multiplex PCR; TCRdb's version includes in-frame clones alone and lacks a portion of them. The table records around 65,000 clones, about 80% of them present only once. As concerns this clone: As yet, its antigen is unknown.

V lost 1 base to trimming and J lost 5 bases, with 14 bases between them. Looked up from germline, CDR1 is SGHAT and CDR2 is FQNNGV. The CDR3 has 15 amino acids. Study observations and caveats: On average, CD8+ T cells showed a greater number of expanded clones than CD4+. Dosing at 0.1 to 3.0 mg/kg was accompanied by clonal expansion of CD4+ and CD8+ blood T cells by week 6. The expanded peripheral T cells' antigen specificity was not determined.

The chain combines TRBV11-2 with TRBJ2-5, with D unresolved. The receptor was derived from an adult with an advanced solid tumor such as melanoma, head and neck, liver or kidney cancer. The sample here was CD4+ or CD8+ T cells sorted from blood, taken in a trial of the OX40 agonist ivuxolimab. CDR3 DNA: TGTGCCAGCAGCTTAGGTTCCATTGGGTCGGAGACCCAGTACTTC. It specifies CASSLGSIGSETQYF.